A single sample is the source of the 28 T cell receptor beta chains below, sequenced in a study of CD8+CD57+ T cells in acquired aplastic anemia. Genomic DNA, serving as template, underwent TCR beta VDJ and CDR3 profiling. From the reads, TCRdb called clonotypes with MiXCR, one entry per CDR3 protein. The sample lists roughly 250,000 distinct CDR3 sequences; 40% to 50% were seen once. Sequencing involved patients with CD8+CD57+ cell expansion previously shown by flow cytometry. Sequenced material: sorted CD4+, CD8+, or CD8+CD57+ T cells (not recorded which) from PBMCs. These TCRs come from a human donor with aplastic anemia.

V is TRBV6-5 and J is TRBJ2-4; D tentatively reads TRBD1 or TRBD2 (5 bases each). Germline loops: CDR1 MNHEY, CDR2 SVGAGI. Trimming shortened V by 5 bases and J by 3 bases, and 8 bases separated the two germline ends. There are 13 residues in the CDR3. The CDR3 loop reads CASSPRGKNIQYF. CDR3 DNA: TGTGCCAGCAGTCCGAGGGGCAAAAACATTCAGTACTTC.

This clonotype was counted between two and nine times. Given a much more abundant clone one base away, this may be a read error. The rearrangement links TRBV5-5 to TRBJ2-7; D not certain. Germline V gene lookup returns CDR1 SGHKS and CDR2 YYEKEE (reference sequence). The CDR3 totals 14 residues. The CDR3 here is CASSLTGRGYERYF. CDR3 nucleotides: TGTGCCAGCAGCTTGACGGGTCGCGGTTACGAGCGGTACTTC.

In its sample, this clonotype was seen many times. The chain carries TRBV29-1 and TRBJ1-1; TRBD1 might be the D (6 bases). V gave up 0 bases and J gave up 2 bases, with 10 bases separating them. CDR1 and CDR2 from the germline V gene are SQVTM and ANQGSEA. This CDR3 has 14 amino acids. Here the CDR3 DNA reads TGCAGCGTTGAAGAACCTGGGACAAACACTGAAGCTTTCTTT. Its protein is CSVEEPGTNTEAFF.

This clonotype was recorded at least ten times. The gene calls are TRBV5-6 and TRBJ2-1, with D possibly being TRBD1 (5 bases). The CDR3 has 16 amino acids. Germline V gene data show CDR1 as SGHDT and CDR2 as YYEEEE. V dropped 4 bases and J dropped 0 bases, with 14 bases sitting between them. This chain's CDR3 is CASSPRQGSSYNEQFF. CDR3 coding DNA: TGTGCCAGCAGCCCCCGGCAGGGAAGCTCCTACAATGAGCAGTTCTTC.

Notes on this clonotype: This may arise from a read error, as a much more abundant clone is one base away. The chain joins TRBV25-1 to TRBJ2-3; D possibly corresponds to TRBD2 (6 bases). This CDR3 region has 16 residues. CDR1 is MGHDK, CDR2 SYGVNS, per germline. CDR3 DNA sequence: TGTGCCAGCAGTGGACTTGGGATGGGGGAGGCAGATACGCGGTATTTT. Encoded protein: CASSGLGMGEADTRYF.

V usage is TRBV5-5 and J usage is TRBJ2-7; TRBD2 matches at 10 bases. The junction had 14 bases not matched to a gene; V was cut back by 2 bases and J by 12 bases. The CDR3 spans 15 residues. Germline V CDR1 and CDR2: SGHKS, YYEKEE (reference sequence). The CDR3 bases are TGTGCCAGCAGCTTTTTATCTAGCGGGAGTGGGTATCCGTACTTC. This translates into CASSFLSSGSGYPYF. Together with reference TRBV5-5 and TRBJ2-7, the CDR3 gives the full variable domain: DAGVTQSPTHLIKTRGQQVTLRCSPISGHKSVSWYQQVLGQGPQFIFQYYEKEERGRGNFPDRFSARQFPNYSSELNVNALLLGDSALYLCASSFLSSGSGYPYFGPGTRLTVT.

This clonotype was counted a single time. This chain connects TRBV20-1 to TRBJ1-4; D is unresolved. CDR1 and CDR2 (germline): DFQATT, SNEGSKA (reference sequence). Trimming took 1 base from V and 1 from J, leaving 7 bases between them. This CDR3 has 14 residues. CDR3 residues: CSARVPLTNEKLFF. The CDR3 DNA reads TGCAGTGCTAGAGTACCTTTAACTAATGAAAAACTGTTTTTT.

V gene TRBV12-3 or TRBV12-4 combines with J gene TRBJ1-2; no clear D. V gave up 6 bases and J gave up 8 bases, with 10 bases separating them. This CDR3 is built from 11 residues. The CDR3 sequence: CASSQTGGYTF. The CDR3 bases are TGTGCCAGCAGCCAGACGGGAGGCTACACCTTC.

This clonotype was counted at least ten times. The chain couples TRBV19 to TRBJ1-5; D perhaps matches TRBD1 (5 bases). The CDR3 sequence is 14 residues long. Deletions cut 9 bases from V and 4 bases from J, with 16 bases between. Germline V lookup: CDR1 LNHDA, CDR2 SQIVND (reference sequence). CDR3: CASSWGTDNQPQHF. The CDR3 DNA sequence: TGTGCCAGCAGCTGGGGGACCGATAATCAGCCCCAGCATTTT.

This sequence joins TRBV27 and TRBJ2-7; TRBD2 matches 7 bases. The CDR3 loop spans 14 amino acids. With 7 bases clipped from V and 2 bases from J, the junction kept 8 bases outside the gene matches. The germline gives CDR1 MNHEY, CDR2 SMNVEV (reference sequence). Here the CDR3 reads CASTTTGRPYEQYF. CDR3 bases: TGTGCCAGCACCACTACCGGGAGGCCCTACGAGCAGTACTTC.

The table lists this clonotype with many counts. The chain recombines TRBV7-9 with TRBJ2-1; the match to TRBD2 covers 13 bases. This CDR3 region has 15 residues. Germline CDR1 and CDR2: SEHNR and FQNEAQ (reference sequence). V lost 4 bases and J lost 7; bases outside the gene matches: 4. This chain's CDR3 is CASSSGTSGVNEQFF. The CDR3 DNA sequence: TGTGCCAGCAGCTCTGGGACTAGCGGGGTGAATGAGCAGTTCTTC. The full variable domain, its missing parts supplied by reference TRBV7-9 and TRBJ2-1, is DTGVSQNPRHKITKRGQNVTFRCDPISEHNRLYWYRQTLGQGPEFLTYFQNEAQLEKSRLLSDRFSAERPKGSFSTLEIQRTEQGDSAMYLCASSSGTSGVNEQFFGPGTRLTVL.

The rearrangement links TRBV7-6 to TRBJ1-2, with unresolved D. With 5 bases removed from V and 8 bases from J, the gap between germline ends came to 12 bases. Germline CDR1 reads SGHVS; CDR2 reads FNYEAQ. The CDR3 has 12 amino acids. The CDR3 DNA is TGTGCCAGCAGCGCAGCAAGTCTCGGCTACACCTTC. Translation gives CASSAASLGYTF.

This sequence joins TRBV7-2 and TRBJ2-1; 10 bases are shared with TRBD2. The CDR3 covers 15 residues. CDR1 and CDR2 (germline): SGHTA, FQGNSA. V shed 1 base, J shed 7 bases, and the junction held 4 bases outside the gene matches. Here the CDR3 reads CASSLVLAGDNEQFF. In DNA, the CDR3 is TGTGCCAGCAGCTTAGTCCTAGCGGGGGATAATGAGCAGTTCTTC.

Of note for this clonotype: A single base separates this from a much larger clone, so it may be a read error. CDR3 in amino acids: CASSVGLAGAPGELFF. Here the CDR3 DNA reads TGTGCCAGCAGCGTGGGACTAGCGGGAGCCCCCGGGGAGCTGTTTTTT. The genes are TRBV7-2 and TRBJ2-2; 14 positions match TRBD2. The CDR3 extends over 16 amino acids. V lost 5 bases, J lost 6 bases, and 5 bases stayed unmatched. CDR1 and CDR2 (germline): SGHTA, FQGNSA. Combining the CDR3 with reference TRBV7-2 and TRBJ2-2 gives the whole variable domain GAGVSQSPSNKVTEKGKDVELRCDPISGHTALYWYRQSLGQGLEFLIYFQGNSAPDKSGLPSDRFSAERTGGSVSTLTIQRTQQEDSAVYLCASSVGLAGAPGELFFGEGSRLTVL.

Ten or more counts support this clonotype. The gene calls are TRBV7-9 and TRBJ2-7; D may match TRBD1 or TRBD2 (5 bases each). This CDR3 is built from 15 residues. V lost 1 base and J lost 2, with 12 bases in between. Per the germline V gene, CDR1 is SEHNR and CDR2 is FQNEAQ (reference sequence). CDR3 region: CASSLDRGPTYEQYF. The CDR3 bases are TGTGCCAGCAGCTTAGACCGGGGCCCAACCTACGAGCAGTACTTC.

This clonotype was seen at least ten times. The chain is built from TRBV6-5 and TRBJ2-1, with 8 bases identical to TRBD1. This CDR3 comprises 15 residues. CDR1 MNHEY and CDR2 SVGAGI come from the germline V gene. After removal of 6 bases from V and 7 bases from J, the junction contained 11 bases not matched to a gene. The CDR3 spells CASSHPSDRGNEQFF. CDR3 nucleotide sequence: TGTGCCAGCAGCCACCCATCAGACAGGGGAAATGAGCAGTTCTTC.

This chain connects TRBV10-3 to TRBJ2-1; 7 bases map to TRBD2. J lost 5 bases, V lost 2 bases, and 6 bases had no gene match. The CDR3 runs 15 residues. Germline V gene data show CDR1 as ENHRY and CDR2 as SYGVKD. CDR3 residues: CAISEGRATNNEQFF. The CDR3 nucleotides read TGTGCCATCAGTGAGGGGAGGGCCACTAACAATGAGCAGTTCTTC.

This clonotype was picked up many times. The CDR3 coding sequence is TGTGCCAGCAAGTCCCAGGGGGACACCGGGGAGCTGTTTTTT. Protein: CASKSQGDTGELFF. J is TRBJ2-2 and V is TRBV6-4; TRBD1 agrees at 7 bases. J was trimmed by 3 bases and V by 7 bases; bases with no gene match: 5. The germline CDR1 and CDR2 sequences are MRHNA and SNTAGT. The CDR3 covers 14 residues.

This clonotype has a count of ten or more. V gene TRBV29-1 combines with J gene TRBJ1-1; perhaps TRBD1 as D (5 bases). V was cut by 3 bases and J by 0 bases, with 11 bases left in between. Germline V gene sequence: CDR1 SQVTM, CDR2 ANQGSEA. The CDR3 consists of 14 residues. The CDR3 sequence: CSVDFQGVNTEAFF. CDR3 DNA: TGCAGCGTTGATTTTCAGGGTGTGAACACTGAAGCTTTCTTT. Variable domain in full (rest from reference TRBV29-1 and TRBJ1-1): SAVISQKPSRDICQRGTSLTIQCQVDSQVTMMFWYRQQPGQSLTLIATANQGSEATYESGFVIDKFPISRPNLTFSTLTVSNMSPEDSSIYLCSVDFQGVNTEAFFGQGTRLTVV.

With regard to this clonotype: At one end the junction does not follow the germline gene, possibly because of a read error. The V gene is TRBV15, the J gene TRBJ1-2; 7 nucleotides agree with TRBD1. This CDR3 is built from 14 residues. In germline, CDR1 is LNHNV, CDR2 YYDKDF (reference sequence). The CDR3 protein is CATSGDRENYGYTF. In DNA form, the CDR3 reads TGTGCCACCAGCGGAGACAGGGAAAACTATGGCTACACCTTC.

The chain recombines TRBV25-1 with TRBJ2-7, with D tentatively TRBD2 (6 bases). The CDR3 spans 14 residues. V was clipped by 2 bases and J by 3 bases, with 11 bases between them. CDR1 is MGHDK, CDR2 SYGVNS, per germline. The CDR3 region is CASSELGLIYEQYF. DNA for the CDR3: TGTGCCAGCAGTGAACTGGGACTGATCTACGAGCAGTACTTC.

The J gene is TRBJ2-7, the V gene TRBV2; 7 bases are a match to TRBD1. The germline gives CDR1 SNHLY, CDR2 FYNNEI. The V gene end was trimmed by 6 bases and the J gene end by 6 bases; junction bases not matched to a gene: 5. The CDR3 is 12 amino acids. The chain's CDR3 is CASRTDRAEQYF. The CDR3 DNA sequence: TGTGCCAGCAGGACAGACAGGGCCGAGCAGTACTTC.

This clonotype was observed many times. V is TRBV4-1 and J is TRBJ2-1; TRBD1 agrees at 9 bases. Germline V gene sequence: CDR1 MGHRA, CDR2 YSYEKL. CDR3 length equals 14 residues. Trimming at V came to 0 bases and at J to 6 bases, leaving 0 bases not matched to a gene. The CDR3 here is CASSQEGQGNEQFF. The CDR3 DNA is TGCGCCAGCAGCCAAGAGGGACAGGGCAATGAGCAGTTCTTC.

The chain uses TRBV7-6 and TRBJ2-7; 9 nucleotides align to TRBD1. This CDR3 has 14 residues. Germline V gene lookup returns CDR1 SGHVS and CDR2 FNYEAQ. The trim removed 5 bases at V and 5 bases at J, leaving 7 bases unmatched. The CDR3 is CASSHRDRVDEQYF. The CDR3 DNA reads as TGTGCCAGCAGCCACCGGGACAGGGTCGACGAGCAGTACTTC.

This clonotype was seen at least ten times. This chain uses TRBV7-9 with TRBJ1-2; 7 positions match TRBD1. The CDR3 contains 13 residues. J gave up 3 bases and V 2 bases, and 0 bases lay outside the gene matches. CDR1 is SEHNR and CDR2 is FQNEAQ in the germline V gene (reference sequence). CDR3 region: CASSLTGDYGYTF. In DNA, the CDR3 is TGTGCCAGCAGCTTAACAGGGGACTATGGCTACACCTTC.

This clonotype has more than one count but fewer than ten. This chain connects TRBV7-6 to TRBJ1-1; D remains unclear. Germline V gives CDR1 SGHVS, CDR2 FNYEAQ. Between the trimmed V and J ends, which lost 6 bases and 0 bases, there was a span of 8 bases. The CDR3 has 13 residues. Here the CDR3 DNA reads TGTGCCAGCAGAGTAGGGATGAACACTGAAGCTTTCTTT. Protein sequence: CASRVGMNTEAFF.

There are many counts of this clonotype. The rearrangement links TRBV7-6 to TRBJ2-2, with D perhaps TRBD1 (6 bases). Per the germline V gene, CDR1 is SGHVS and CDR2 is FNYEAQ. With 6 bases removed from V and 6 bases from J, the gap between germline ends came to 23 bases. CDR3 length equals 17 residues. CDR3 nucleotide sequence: TGTGCCAGCAGAAAGGGCCCAACAGGGAGCGAACCCGGGGAGCTGTTTTTT. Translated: CASRKGPTGSEPGELFF.

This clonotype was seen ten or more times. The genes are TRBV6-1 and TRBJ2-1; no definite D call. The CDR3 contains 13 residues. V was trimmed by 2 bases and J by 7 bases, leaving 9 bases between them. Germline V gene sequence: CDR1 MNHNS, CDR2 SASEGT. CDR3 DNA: TGTGCCAGCAGTGAATCGGGCTGGAATGAGCAGTTCTTC. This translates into CASSESGWNEQFF.